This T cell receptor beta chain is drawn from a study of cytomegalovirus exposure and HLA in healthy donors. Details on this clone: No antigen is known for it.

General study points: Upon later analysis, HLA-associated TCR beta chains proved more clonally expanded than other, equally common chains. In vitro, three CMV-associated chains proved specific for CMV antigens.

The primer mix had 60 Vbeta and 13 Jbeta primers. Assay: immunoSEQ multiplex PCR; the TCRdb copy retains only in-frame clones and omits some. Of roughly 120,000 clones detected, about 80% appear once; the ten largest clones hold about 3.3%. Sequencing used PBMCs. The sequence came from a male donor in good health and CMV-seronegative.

CDR3 sequence reads: CASSPEQGNYGYTF. The DNA for the CDR3 is TGTGCCAGTAGTCCCGAACAGGGTAACTATGGCTACACCTTC. The chain uses TRBV19 and TRBJ1-2; weak D call: TRBD1 (6 bases). This CDR3 region has 14 residues. The germline V gene has CDR1 LNHDA and CDR2 SQIVND (reference sequence). Deletions cut 5 bases from V and 1 base from J, with 11 bases between.